The clone carrying this T cell receptor (beta chain) was detected ten times or more. The target antigen is unknown. According to the study, TCR beta libraries were built with iRepertoire HTBI primers and CDR3-region Arm-PCR. Each CDR3 protein gets one entry after TCRdb re-called the multiplex PCR reads with MiXCR. The sample has over 350,000 distinct CDR3 sequences, 20% to 25% seen once. The sample originates from a study of regulatory T cells in long-lasting Graves disease. Points from the study as a whole: Relative to newly diagnosed Graves' patients, persistent ones had lower TCR diversity. Accuracy was possibly reduced by small sample size.

As for time point: persistent/refractory GD, antithyroid drugs over 5 years with positive TRAb. Scientists built the TCR library using RNA that was extracted from PBMCs. The CDR3 contains 14 residues. After removal of 6 bases from V and 5 bases from J, the junction contained 4 bases not matched to a gene. Per germline, CDR1 MNHEY and CDR2 SMNVEV (reference sequence). The source was peripheral blood mononuclear cells (PBMCs), collected when the disease was refractory, from a patient treated with antithyroid drugs. The V call is TRBV27, the J call TRBJ1-6; 7 nucleotides align to TRBD1. The source is a female donor with Graves disease. The CDR3 loop reads CASRPTGNNSPLHF. CDR3 nucleotide sequence: TGTGCCAGCAGGCCGACAGGGAATAATTCACCCCTCCACTTT.